A selection of T cell receptor beta chains follows, all from one sample in a study of shared clonotypes between healthy human individuals. The method was immunoSEQ multiplex PCR; TCRdb's version includes in-frame clones alone and lacks a portion of them. The table has around 2,000,000 clones, about 95% seen once; the top ten hold approximately 1.2%. The source material was naive CD8+ T cells sorted from blood. These receptor sequences come from a man younger than 35 in good health. CDR3s include the opening cysteine and the closing phenylalanine or tryptophan. D genes are given only for firm matches. Clone size is shown for a subset of rows, as once, few, many or a class of expanded clone.

>NA|TRBJ1-4|TRBV13|TRBD1
CASSRAGTGNEKLFF
TGTGCCAGCAGCCGAGCCGGGACAGGGAATGAAAAACTGTTTTTT
>NA|TRBJ2-7|TRBV5-1|NA
CASSLEPRYYEQYF
TGCGCCAGCAGCTTGGAACCGAGGTACTACGAGCAGTACTTC
>few|TRBJ1-5|TRBV5-1|NA
CASNTGTGESPQHF
TGCGCCAGCAACACCGGGACTGGTGAGAGCCCCCAGCATTTT
>NA|TRBJ2-5|TRBV6-5|TRBD2
CASTGGETQYF
TGTGCCAGCACCGGGGGGGAGACCCAGTACTTC
>NA|TRBJ2-1|TRBV6-5|TRBD1
CASSPGQSIYNEQFF
TGTGCCAGCAGTCCGGGACAGAGTATCTACAATGAGCAGTTCTTC
>NA|TRBJ2-3|TRBV28|NA
CASSDLSSTDTQYF
TGTGCCAGCAGTGACCTCTCTAGCACAGATACGCAGTATTTT
>NA|TRBJ2-3|TRBV7-9|TRBD1
CASSCSGTGAKELVDTQYF
TGTGCCAGCAGCTGCTCCGGGACAGGGGCCAAAGAACTCGTCGATACGCAGTATTTT
>NA|TRBJ1-1|TRBV28|NA
CASSFLSLDEAFF
TGTGCCAGCAGTTTCCTATCTTTAGATGAAGCTTTCTTT
>once|TRBJ2-5|TRBV9|NA
CASSLTGEETQYF
TGTGCCAGCAGCCTAACGGGGGAAGAGACCCAGTACTTC
>NA|TRBJ1-2|TRBV6-5|NA
CASSSQGPVNYGYTF
TGTGCCAGCAGTTCACAGGGTCCAGTAAACTATGGCTACACCTTC
>NA|TRBJ1-5|TRBV6-1|NA
CASSDGVEPQHF
TGTGCCAGCAGTGACGGCGTAGAGCCCCAGCATTTT
>NA|TRBJ2-5|TRBV5-1|NA
CASSPDWGGETQYF
TGCGCCAGCAGCCCGGATTGGGGTGGGGAGACCCAGTACTTC
>NA|TRBJ2-7|TRBV4-1|NA
CASSPRAPSSYEQYF
TGCGCCAGCAGCCCTCGAGCCCCTAGCTCCTACGAGCAGTACTTC